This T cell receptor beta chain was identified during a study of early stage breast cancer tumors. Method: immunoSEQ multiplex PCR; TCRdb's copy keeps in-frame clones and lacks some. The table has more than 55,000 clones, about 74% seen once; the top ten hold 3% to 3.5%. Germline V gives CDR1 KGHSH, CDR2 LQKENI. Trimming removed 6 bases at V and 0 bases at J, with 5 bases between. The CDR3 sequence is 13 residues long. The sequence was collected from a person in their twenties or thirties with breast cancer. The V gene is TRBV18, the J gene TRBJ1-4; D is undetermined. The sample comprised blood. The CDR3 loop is CASSTATNEKLFF. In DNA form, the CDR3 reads TGTGCCAGCTCGACTGCAACTAATGAAAAACTGTTTTTT.